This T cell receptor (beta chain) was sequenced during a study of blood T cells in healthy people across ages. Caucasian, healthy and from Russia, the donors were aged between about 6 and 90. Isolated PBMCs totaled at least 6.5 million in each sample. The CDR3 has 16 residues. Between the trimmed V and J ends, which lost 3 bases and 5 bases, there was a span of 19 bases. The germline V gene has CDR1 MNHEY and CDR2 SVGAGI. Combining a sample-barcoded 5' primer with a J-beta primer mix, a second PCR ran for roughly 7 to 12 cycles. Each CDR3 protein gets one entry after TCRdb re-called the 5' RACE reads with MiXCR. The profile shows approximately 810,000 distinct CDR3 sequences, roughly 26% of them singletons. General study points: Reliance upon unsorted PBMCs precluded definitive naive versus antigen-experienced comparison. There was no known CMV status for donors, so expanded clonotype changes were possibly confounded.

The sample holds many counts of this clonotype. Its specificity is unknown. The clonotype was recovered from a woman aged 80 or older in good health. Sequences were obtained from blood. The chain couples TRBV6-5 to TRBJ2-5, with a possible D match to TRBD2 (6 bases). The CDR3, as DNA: TGTGCCAGCAGTTATAACTTCGGGCTAGCGAGGGAGACCCAGTACTTC. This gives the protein CASSYNFGLARETQYF.